The entry below gives a single T cell receptor beta chain sequence along with its context. The antigen remains undetermined. The repertoire was sequenced with immunoSEQ multiplex PCR; TCRdb's copy has only in-frame clones and lacks some. The sample has about 60,000 clones; around 82% are singletons. The time point here: week 23, last vaccination. What each vaccine dose contained was 300 ug of mutant IDH1 20-mer peptide, accompanied by topical imiquimod. This sample was taken from a study of a mutant IDH1 vaccine in newly diagnosed glioma. Background on the study: With temozolomide cycles, or 4-6 weeks after radiotherapy alone, vaccination was started. Treated patients, averaging roughly 40 years, were around 62% male and around 40% female. General study findings and limits: Across multiple MHC alleles, over 90% of patients had vaccine-induced responses.

The V gene's germline CDR1 is WNHNN and CDR2 SYGVQD (reference sequence). The V and J ends lost 8 bases and 2 bases respectively, with 12 bases between them. CDR3 length equals 13 residues. This TCR came from a man aged 18 to 30 with glioma. This chain joins TRBV10-1 and TRBJ1-2; no clear D gene. The material sequenced was PBMCs, taken from a glioma patient whose treatment included an IDH1 peptide vaccine. This CDR3 reads CASFNGLNYGYTF. CDR3 DNA sequence: TGCGCCAGCTTTAACGGGCTCAACTATGGCTACACCTTC.